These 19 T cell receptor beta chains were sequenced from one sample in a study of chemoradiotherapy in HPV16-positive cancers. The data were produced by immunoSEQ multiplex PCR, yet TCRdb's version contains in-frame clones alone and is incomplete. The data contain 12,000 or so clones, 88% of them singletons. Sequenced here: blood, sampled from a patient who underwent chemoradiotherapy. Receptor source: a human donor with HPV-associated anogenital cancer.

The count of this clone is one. CDR3 sequence reads: CASSEDETVYGYTF. As DNA, the CDR3 is TGTGCCAGCAGTGAAGACGAGACAGTCTATGGCTACACCTTC. The V gene is TRBV2, the J gene TRBJ1-2; D is possibly TRBD1 (5 bases). Trimming left V 1 base short and J 4 bases short, with 10 bases between. The CDR3 spans 14 residues. Per germline, CDR1 SNHLY and CDR2 FYNNEI.

CDR3 in amino acids: CASSVGVNTEAFF. The CDR3 DNA follows: TGTGCCAGTAGTGTGGGGGTGAACACTGAAGCTTTCTTT. The chain has TRBV19 and TRBJ1-1, with a possible D match to TRBD1 (5 bases). Per germline, CDR1 LNHDA and CDR2 SQIVND (reference sequence). Trimming removed 5 bases at V and 0 bases at J, with 7 bases between. The CDR3 runs to 13 residues.

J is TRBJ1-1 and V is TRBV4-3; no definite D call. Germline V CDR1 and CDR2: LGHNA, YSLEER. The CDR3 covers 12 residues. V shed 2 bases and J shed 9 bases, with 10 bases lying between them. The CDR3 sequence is CASSQKGIKAFF. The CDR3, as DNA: TGCGCCAGCAGCCAAAAAGGCATCAAAGCTTTCTTT.

The CDR3 here is CASSLGQSPPNYGYTF. DNA of the CDR3: TGCGCCAGCAGCTTGGGACAGAGCCCGCCCAACTATGGCTACACCTTC. V gene TRBV5-1 combines with J gene TRBJ1-2, with D possibly matching TRBD1 (5 bases). Germline lookup yields CDR1 SGHRS and CDR2 YFSETQ. Trimming removed 0 bases from V and 2 bases from J, with 14 bases in between. The CDR3 covers 16 residues.

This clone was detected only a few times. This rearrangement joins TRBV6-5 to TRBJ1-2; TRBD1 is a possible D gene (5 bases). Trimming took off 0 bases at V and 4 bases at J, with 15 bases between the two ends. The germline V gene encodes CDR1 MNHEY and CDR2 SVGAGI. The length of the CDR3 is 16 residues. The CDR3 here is CASSYSQTEGVYGYTF. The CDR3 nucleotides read TGTGCCAGCAGTTACTCACAGACAGAAGGGGTCTATGGCTACACCTTC.

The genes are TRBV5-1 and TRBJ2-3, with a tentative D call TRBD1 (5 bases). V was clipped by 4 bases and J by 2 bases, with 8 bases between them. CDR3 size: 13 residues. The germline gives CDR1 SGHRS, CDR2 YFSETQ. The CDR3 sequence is CASSATVTDTQYF. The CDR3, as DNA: TGCGCCAGCAGCGCGACAGTCACAGATACGCAGTATTTT.

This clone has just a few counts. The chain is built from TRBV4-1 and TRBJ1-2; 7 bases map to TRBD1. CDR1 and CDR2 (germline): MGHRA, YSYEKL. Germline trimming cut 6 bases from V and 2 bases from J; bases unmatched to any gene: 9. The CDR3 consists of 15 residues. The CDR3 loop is CASRQRTGGNYGYTF. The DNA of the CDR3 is TGCGCCAGCAGACAACGGACAGGAGGGAACTATGGCTACACCTTC.

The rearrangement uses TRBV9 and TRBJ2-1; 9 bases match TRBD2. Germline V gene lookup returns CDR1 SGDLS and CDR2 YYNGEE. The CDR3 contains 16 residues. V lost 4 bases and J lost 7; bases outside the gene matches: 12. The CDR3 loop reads CASSISPRGGQNEQFF. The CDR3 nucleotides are TGTGCCAGCAGCATCAGTCCGCGGGGGGGCCAAAATGAGCAGTTCTTC.

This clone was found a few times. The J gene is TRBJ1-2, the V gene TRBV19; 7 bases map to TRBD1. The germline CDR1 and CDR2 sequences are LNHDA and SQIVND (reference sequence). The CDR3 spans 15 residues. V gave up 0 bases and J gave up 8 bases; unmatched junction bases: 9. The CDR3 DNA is TGTGCCAGTAGTATAGATACCGGGACAGTATACGGCTACACCTTC. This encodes CASSIDTGTVYGYTF.

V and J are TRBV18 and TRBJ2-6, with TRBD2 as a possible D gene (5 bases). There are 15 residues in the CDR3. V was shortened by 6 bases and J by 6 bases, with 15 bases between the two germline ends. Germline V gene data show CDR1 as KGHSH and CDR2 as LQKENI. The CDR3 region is CASSPQRDMANVLTF. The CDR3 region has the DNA TGTGCCAGCTCCCCCCAACGGGATATGGCCAACGTCCTGACTTTC.

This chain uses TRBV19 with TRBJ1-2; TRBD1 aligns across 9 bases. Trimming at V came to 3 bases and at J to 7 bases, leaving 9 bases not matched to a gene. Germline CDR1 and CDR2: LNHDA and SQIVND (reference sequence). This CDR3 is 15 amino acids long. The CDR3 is CASSMRDRVTSGYTF. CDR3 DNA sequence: TGTGCCAGTAGTATGAGGGACAGGGTAACGAGTGGCTACACCTTC. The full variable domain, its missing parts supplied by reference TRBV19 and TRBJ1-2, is DGGITQSPKYLFRKEGQNVTLSCEQNLNHDAMYWYRQDPGQGLRLIYYSQIVNDFQKGDIAEGYSVSREKKESFPLTVTSAQKNPTAFYLCASSMRDRVTSGYTFGSGTRLTVV.

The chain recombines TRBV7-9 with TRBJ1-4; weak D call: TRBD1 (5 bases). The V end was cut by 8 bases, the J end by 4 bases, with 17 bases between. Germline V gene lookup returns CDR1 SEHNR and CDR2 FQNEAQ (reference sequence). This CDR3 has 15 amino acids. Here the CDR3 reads CASGSFRDDNEKLFF. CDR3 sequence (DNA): TGTGCCAGCGGCTCGTTCCGGGACGATAATGAAAAACTGTTTTTT.

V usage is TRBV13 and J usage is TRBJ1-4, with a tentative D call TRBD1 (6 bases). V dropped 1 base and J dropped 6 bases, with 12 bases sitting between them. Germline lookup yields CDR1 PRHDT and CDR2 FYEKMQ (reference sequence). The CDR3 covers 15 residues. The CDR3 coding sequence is TGTGCCAGCAGCTTAGCCGGGGGCGTGGATGAAAAACTGTTTTTT. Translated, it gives CASSLAGGVDEKLFF.

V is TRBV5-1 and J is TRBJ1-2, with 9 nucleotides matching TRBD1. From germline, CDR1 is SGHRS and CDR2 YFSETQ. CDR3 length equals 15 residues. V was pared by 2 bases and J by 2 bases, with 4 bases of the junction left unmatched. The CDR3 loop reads CASSFRTGENYGYTF. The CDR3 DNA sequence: TGCGCCAGCAGCTTCCGGACAGGGGAGAACTATGGCTACACCTTC.

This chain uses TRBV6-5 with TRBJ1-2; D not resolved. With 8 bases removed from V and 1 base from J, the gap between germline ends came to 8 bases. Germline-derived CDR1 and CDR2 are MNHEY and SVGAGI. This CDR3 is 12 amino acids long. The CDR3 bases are TGTGCCAGCTGGTCGGGTAACTATGGCTACACCTTC. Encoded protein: CASWSGNYGYTF.

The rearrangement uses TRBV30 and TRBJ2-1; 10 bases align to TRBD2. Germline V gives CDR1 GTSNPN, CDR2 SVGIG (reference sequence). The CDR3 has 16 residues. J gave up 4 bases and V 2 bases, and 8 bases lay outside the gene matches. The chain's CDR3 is CAWSLPGLASYNEQFF. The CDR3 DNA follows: TGTGCCTGGAGTCTCCCGGGACTAGCGTCTTACAATGAGCAGTTCTTC.

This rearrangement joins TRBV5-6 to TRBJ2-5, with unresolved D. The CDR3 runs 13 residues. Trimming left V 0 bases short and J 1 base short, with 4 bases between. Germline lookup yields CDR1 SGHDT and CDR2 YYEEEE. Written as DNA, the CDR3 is TGTGCCAGCAGCTTGGAATTCCAAGAGACCCAGTACTTC. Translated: CASSLEFQETQYF. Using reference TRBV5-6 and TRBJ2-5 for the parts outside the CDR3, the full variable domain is DAGVTQSPTHLIKTRGQQVTLRCSPKSGHDTVSWYQQALGQGPQFIFQYYEEEERQRGNFPDRFSGHQFPNYSSELNVNALLLGDSALYLCASSLEFQETQYFGPGTRLLVL.

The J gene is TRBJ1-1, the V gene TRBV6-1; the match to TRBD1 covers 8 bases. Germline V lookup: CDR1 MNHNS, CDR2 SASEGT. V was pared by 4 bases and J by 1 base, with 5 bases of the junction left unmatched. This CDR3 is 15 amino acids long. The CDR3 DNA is TGTGCCAGCAGTGTAACCGGGACAGGGAACACTGAAGCTTTCTTT. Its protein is CASSVTGTGNTEAFF.

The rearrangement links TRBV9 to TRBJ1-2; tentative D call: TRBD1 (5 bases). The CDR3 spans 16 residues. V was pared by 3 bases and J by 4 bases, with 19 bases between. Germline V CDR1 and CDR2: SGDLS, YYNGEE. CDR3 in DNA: TGTGCCAGCAGCGCGCCGAGGGACCGCAACCCCTATGGCTACACCTTC. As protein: CASSAPRDRNPYGYTF.